The clone carrying this T cell receptor (beta chain) occurred a few times. V lost 6 bases and J 6 bases, leaving 20 bases between the germline ends. The CDR3 extends over 15 amino acids. CDR1 SGHRS and CDR2 YFSETQ come from the germline V gene. This sample was included in a study of glioma-infiltrating T cells. Amplification of TCR alpha and beta CDR3 regions from RNA used iRepertoire nested multiplex PCR. TCRdb recomputed calls from the multiplex PCR reads with MiXCR, one row per CDR3 protein. The top ten hold 20% to 25% of the sample, which has approximately 190,000 distinct CDR3 sequences, about 32% seen once.

The material sequenced was glioma tissue, nonneoplastic brain tissue, or PBMCs (not recorded which). This chain joins TRBV5-1 and TRBJ2-3; D is unresolved. The sequence was obtained from a human donor with low-grade glioma or glioblastoma, undergoing nonglioma brain surgery, or in good health (not recorded which). The CDR3 here is CASNTGVQSPDTQYF. CDR3 bases: TGCGCCAGCAACACTGGGGTTCAGTCCCCGGATACGCAGTATTTT.